The 22 T cell receptor beta chains below all came from one sample that was sequenced in a study of cytomegalovirus exposure and HLA in healthy donors. A multiplex PCR was run with 60 Vbeta primers and 13 Jbeta primers. The table came from immunoSEQ multiplex PCR; TCRdb's copy has only in-frame clones and leaves some out. The profile shows 120,000 or so clones, over 60% of them singletons. The sequenced material came from PBMCs. The source is a woman aged 35 to 49 in good health and CMV-seropositive.

This CDR3 is CASSQTGLSHEKLFF. CDR3 nucleotides: TGCGCCAGCAGCCAAACAGGGCTTTCCCATGAAAAACTGTTTTTT. The genes are TRBV4-3 and TRBJ1-4; the D gene is possibly TRBD1 (6 bases). The CDR3 length is 15 residues. Germline-derived CDR1 and CDR2 are LGHNA and YSLEER. The ends were cut back, 2 bases at V and 6 bases at J, with 13 bases in the middle.

This clone was counted between two and nine times. The CDR3 bases are TGTGCCAGCAGCCAACAGGGGAGAGATACTGAAGCTTTCTTT. Its protein is CASSQQGRDTEAFF. This sequence joins TRBV4-2 and TRBJ1-1, with D maybe TRBD1 (6 bases). Per the germline V gene, CDR1 is LGHNA and CDR2 is YNFKEQ. The V end lost 2 bases, the J end lost 5 bases, and 12 bases lay between the germline ends. The CDR3 consists of 14 residues.

This chain uses TRBV5-1 with TRBJ2-7; maybe TRBD1 (6 bases). CDR3 length: 14 amino acids. From germline, CDR1 is SGHRS and CDR2 YFSETQ. The V and J ends lost 0 bases and 4 bases respectively, with 11 bases between them. The CDR3 DNA sequence: TGCGCCAGCAGCTTGGGGACAGACGCATACGAGCAGTACTTC. Translating it yields CASSLGTDAYEQYF.

This sequence joins TRBV4-3 and TRBJ2-3, with 9 nucleotides matching TRBD1. The germline V gene has CDR1 LGHNA and CDR2 YSLEER. CDR3 length equals 14 residues. V lost 3 bases and J lost 4; bases outside the gene matches: 2. CDR3: CASSHRDRADTQYF. The CDR3, as DNA: TGCGCCAGCAGCCATCGGGACAGGGCAGATACGCAGTATTTT.

The chain employs TRBV9 and TRBJ2-5; 13 nucleotides align to TRBD2. Losses at the gene ends were 4 bases for V and 7 bases for J; bases not matched to a gene: 10. The CDR3 sequence is 16 residues long. Germline V lookup: CDR1 SGDLS, CDR2 YYNGEE. CDR3 loop: CASSPWTSGGQTTQYF. The CDR3 nucleotides read TGTGCCAGCAGCCCCTGGACTAGCGGGGGCCAAACGACCCAGTACTTC.

This chain uses TRBV28 with TRBJ2-4, with D unclear. In germline, CDR1 is MDHEN, CDR2 SYDVKM. This CDR3 contains 13 residues. V lost 2 bases to trimming and J lost 4 bases, with 6 bases between them. As DNA, the CDR3 is TGTGCCAGCAGTTTAGAGGAAAAAAACATTCAGTACTTC. Translated, it gives CASSLEEKNIQYF.

The chain couples TRBV29-1 to TRBJ1-4, with D perhaps matching TRBD1 (5 bases). This CDR3 is built from 13 residues. V lost 8 bases to trimming and J lost 7 bases, with 17 bases between them. The germline gives CDR1 SQVTM, CDR2 ANQGSEA. The CDR3 DNA reads TGCAGCCCGGGGGAGGAGGTCAGTGAAAAACTGTTTTTT. It yields the protein CSPGEEVSEKLFF.

This clone was counted between two and nine times. The CDR3 nucleotides read TGTGCCAGCAGCCAAGATCCCAGGCCATTAGCCTACGAGCAGTACTTC. Its protein is CASSQDPRPLAYEQYF. The chain carries TRBV4-2 and TRBJ2-7, with D unclear. The CDR3 extends over 16 amino acids. CDR1 LGHNA and CDR2 YNFKEQ come from the germline V gene. The V gene lost 0 bases and the J gene lost 2 bases, with 14 bases spanning the gap.

Only a few counts were recorded for this clone. The junction departs from the called germline gene at one end, perhaps through a read error. The rearrangement joins TRBV7-8 to TRBJ1-4; 8 bases map to TRBD1. The length of the CDR3 is 15 residues. Germline assignment: CDR1 SGHVS and CDR2 FQNEAQ. Here the CDR3 DNA reads TGCGCCAGCAGCCAAAGCGGGACAGGAGATGAAAAACTGTTTTTT. Protein product: CASSQSGTGDEKLFF.

The J gene is TRBJ1-1, the V gene TRBV7-9, with 10 bases matching TRBD1. V lost 5 bases, J lost 4 bases, and 7 bases stayed unmatched. The CDR3 extends over 15 amino acids. Germline CDR1 SEHNR, CDR2 FQNEAQ (reference sequence). CDR3 nucleotide sequence: TGTGCCAGCAGCCGCGCGGGACAGGGGCTCACTGAAGCTTTCTTT. Translating gives CASSRAGQGLTEAFF.

This chain joins TRBV6-5 and TRBJ1-1; no firm D call. The V end lost 4 bases, the J end lost 5 bases, and 14 bases lay between the germline ends. This CDR3 region has 14 residues. Germline CDR1 reads MNHEY; CDR2 reads SVGAGI. CDR3 DNA: TGTGCCAGCAGTTCGGGCGGGGTTTTGACTGAAGCTTTCTTT. Amino acids: CASSSGGVLTEAFF.

This clone was seen a handful of times. DNA for the CDR3: TGTGCCAGCAGCTTTTTCCTGCCTCCGGGGGGAAACACTGAAGCTTTCTTT. Its protein product is CASSFFLPPGGNTEAFF. The chain is built from TRBV5-8 and TRBJ1-1; D is perhaps TRBD1 (5 bases). Per germline, CDR1 SGHTS and CDR2 YDEGEE. The CDR3 has 17 amino acids. Trimming removed 2 bases from V and 2 bases from J, with 19 bases in between.

This clone was detected once. The V call is TRBV9, the J call TRBJ2-3; TRBD2 matches 10 bases. CDR3 length: 18 residues. The junction had 16 bases not matched to a gene; V was cut back by 5 bases and J by 4 bases. Looked up from germline, CDR1 is SGDLS and CDR2 is YYNGEE. CDR3 region: CASRENPGTSETPDTQYF. The CDR3 DNA reads as TGTGCCAGCAGAGAAAACCCCGGGACTAGCGAAACCCCAGATACGCAGTATTTT.

This clone came up once. The chain combines TRBV2 with TRBJ2-7; 9 nucleotides line up with TRBD1. Germline trimming cut 10 bases from V and 3 bases from J; bases unmatched to any gene: 7. The CDR3 is 13 residues long. From germline, CDR1 is SNHLY and CDR2 FYNNEI. The CDR3, as DNA: TGTGCCACCGGTGGACAGGGGAACTACGAGCAGTACTTC. This sequence encodes CATGGQGNYEQYF.

V is TRBV7-2 and J is TRBJ1-6; D might be TRBD1 (5 bases). This CDR3 has 15 residues. V shed 1 base and J shed 2 bases, with 6 bases lying between them. The germline gives CDR1 SGHTA, CDR2 FQGNSA. The CDR3 DNA reads TGTGCCAGCAGCTTAGGGGGCACCTATAATTCACCCCTCCACTTT. Translating gives CASSLGGTYNSPLHF.

The chain combines TRBV10-3 with TRBJ1-1; 9 positions agree with TRBD1. In germline, CDR1 is ENHRY, CDR2 SYGVKD. After removal of 8 bases from V and 5 bases from J, the junction contained 9 bases not matched to a gene. The CDR3 totals 14 residues. This CDR3 is CAIGGQGMGTEAFF. The CDR3, as DNA: TGTGCCATCGGAGGACAGGGGATGGGGACTGAAGCTTTCTTT.

In the case of this clone: The junction differs from germline at one of its ends, possibly a read error. The chain is built from TRBV7-7 and TRBJ2-1, with 8 bases fitting TRBD2. The CDR3 length is 16 residues. Germline V gene lookup returns CDR1 SSHAT and CDR2 FNYEAQ (reference sequence). CDR3 bases: TGTGCTAGCAGCTTAGATACGGCGGGGGGTTACAATGAGCAGTTCTTC. Its protein is CASSLDTAGGYNEQFF.

This chain connects TRBV5-1 to TRBJ1-1; weak D call: TRBD1 (6 bases). V was cut by 3 bases and J by 8 bases, with 14 bases left in between. The germline gives CDR1 SGHRS, CDR2 YFSETQ. CDR3 size: 13 residues. The CDR3 region has the DNA TGCGCCAGCAGCTCCTCCTGGGGGCCGGAAGCTTTCTTT. Protein product: CASSSSWGPEAFF. The full variable domain, in which reference TRBV5-1 and TRBJ1-1 provide the parts outside the CDR3, is KAGVTQTPRYLIKTRGQQVTLSCSPISGHRSVSWYQQTPGQGLQFLFEYFSETQRNKGNFPGRFSGRQFSNSRSEMNVSTLELGDSALYLCASSSSWGPEAFFGQGTRLTVV.

V is TRBV7-9 and J is TRBJ2-1; 10 nucleotides match TRBD1. Germline V gene sequence: CDR1 SEHNR, CDR2 FQNEAQ (reference sequence). Unmatched junction bases numbered 7, after V lost 6 bases and J lost 2 bases. The CDR3 runs 16 residues. In nucleotides, the CDR3 is TGTGCCAGCAGACATAAGACAGGGGGCGCCTACAATGAGCAGTTCTTC. Residues: CASRHKTGGAYNEQFF.

V and J are TRBV7-9 and TRBJ2-5; D possibly corresponds to TRBD1 (7 bases). The CDR3 covers 14 residues. Germline lookup yields CDR1 SEHNR and CDR2 FQNEAQ (reference sequence). Trimming stripped 6 bases from V and 3 bases from J, with 14 bases between. CDR3 protein: CASRWTGGEETQYF. As DNA, the CDR3 is TGTGCCAGCAGATGGACAGGCGGGGAAGAGACCCAGTACTTC. Full variable domain (missing parts from reference TRBV7-9 and TRBJ2-5): DTGVSQNPRHKITKRGQNVTFRCDPISEHNRLYWYRQTLGQGPEFLTYFQNEAQLEKSRLLSDRFSAERPKGSFSTLEIQRTEQGDSAMYLCASRWTGGEETQYFGPGTRLLVL.

This rearrangement joins TRBV7-6 to TRBJ2-5; D is undetermined. Germline V gene sequence: CDR1 SGHVS, CDR2 FNYEAQ. V lost 1 base to trimming and J lost 1 base, with 7 bases between them. The CDR3 length is 14 residues. In DNA form, the CDR3 reads TGTGCCAGCAGCTTAGTCGGTGGCCAAGAGACCCAGTACTTC. The encoded protein is CASSLVGGQETQYF.

The chain carries TRBV29-1 and TRBJ2-4, with D hard to call. V was clipped by 7 bases and J by 5 bases, with 15 bases between them. Per the germline V gene, CDR1 is SQVTM and CDR2 is ANQGSEA. This CDR3 is 13 amino acids long. The CDR3 nucleotides read TGCAGCGCGTCCCTAGGCAGCCAAAACATTCAGTACTTC. Translation gives CSASLGSQNIQYF.